These T cell receptor beta chains were read from a single sample in a study of response to subunit inactivated influenza vaccine. TCRdb redid the calling of the RT-PCR reads with MiXCR, one entry per CDR3 protein. The sample includes hundreds of thousands of distinct CDR3 sequences, 11% to 15% of them seen just once. The sequences come from PBMCs from blood, collected 14 to 15 days before vaccination. All receptors derive from a man in his fifties or sixties who received an inactivated influenza vaccine. CDR3s include the opening cysteine and the closing phenylalanine or tryptophan. Size tells how often a clone was seen (once, few, many) or the class of an expanded clone, and some rows leave it out.

v_call	cdr3_length	clone_size	cdr3_aa
TRBV10-3	17	NA	CAISDRRTGGVSQPQHF
TRBV6-5	14	few	CASSYLGQYNEQFF
TRBV3-1	16	few	CASSLVGLAEYNEQFF
TRBV3-1	15	few	CASRPWTESNYGYTF
TRBV5-1	13	NA	CASSFGGSGEQYF
TRBV10-3	18	NA	CATSPGLAGVDPYNEQFF
TRBV12-3/TRBV12-4	15	NA	CASSVADASNQHQHF
TRBV7-9	15	few	CASSADSGMNTEAFF
TRBV7-2	16	NA	CASSPAGLAGGLEQFF
TRBV4-3	14	NA	CASSPGPPGETQYF
TRBV5-1	16	NA	CASSPTGTPSTDTQYF
TRBV20-1	16	NA	CSALKTDPLALGEQYF
TRBV5-1	14	NA	CASSTDRTNTEAFF
TRBV7-6	16	many	CASSLVWRRENNEQFF
TRBV29-1	13	few	CSVLGTMPDEQYF
TRBV7-6	22	few	CASSCFWGQPGLAGYSTYEQYF
TRBV5-1	15	NA	CASSLAPGVYNEQFF
TRBV7-2	13	NA	CASSPGGIETQYF
TRBV27	15	few	CASSLSETPKEPLHF
TRBV5-1	18	many	CASSLGPRWQGNQDTQYF
TRBV7-2	13	many	CASSSYPATEQYF
TRBV7-2	14	NA	CASSPWTGTYEQYF
TRBV4-3	16	many	CASSLSDRASNYGYTF
TRBV29-1	15	NA	CSVEDRITSTDTQYF
TRBV6-1	15	few	CASSEAATGKRGYTF
TRBV2	13	few	CASMQGENEKLFF
TRBV27	15	NA	CASSFEAGAPGELFF
TRBV20-1	15	few	CSAQGGVANTGELFF
TRBV5-5	16	NA	CASSGALASVNGELFF
TRBV6-1	17	many	CASTVIDRVDPDSPLHF
TRBV20-1	16	NA	CSASGLSRPVTDTQYF
TRBV10-3	12	few	CAISDKLTEAFF
TRBV29-1	15	few	CSVEDQYRTVPEAFF
TRBV4-2	17	NA	CASSQAGTSGNTGELFF
TRBV5-5	14	few	CASSFELAGREEYF
TRBV9	14	few	CASSVELRTSEQYF
TRBV5-1	18	NA	CASSYFSGTSGSTDTQYF
TRBV25-1	15	NA	CASSEFQGAGETQYF
TRBV7-2	15	NA	CASSPAPSGRIEQYF
TRBV11-1	18	few	CASSAGLGGGTSGETQYF
TRBV6-5	14	few	CASSYRGGTDTQYF
TRBV11-2	16	few	CASSRWGGGASNEQFF
TRBV2	13	few	CASRGRASYEQYF
TRBV9	14	NA	CASAMENLPDTQYF
TRBV13	16	few	CASSLFRDRGKYEQYF
TRBV18	13	few	CASSPNRRDGYTF
TRBV30	14	NA	CAWSVTGSNQPQHF
TRBV20-1	14	few	CSARNRGVTDTQYF
TRBV4-2	14	NA	CASSHSIGAYEQYF
TRBV11-2	18	NA	CASSAGKLADLWTDTQYF